A selection of T cell receptor beta chains follows, all from one sample in a study of blood T cell repertoires in COVID-19. The repertoire was sequenced with immunoSEQ multiplex PCR; TCRdb's copy has only in-frame clones and lacks some. Counted here are approximately 440,000 clones, roughly 88% occurring once; the ten biggest clones make up 0.6% to 0.7%. The source material was PBMCs or T cells enriched from blood (not recorded which). The origin of the receptors is a man aged 18-30 years who had recovered from COVID-19. Both conserved end residues are part of each CDR3. A D gene is named only where the DNA matches it firmly. Clone size is not always given. Where it is, it says once, few, many or a class for expanded clones.

J | V | size | D | DNA | CDR3
TRBJ2-4 | TRBV7-2 | - | TRBD2 | TGTGCCAGCACCCCCGGGGGAGGGAAAAAAGTCGTAGCAAACATTCAGTACTTC | CASTPGGGKKVVANIQYF
TRBJ1-2 | TRBV9 | once | TRBD1 | TGTGCCAGCAGCGCAAGTGACAGGGGGCTTGGCTACACCTTC | CASSASDRGLGYTF
TRBJ1-5 | TRBV3-1/TRBV3-2 | once | - | TGTGCCAGCAGCCAAGATCCCGGGAGGGGTCAGCCCCAGCATTTT | CASSQDPGRGQPQHF
TRBJ2-2 | TRBV9 | - | - | TGTGCCAGCAGCCCCCCTTCTTTCACGGGACTCACCGGGGAGCTGTTTTTT | CASSPPSFTGLTGELFF
TRBJ1-3 | TRBV2 | once | - | TGTGCCAGCATGCAGTTCCGAGCGAGGGGAAACACCATATATTTT | CASMQFRARGNTIYF
TRBJ1-6 | TRBV3-1/TRBV3-2 | - | - | TGTGCCAGCAGCCAAGATTGGGGCCCCCGCCGTACAGTGCTGTATTCACCCCTCCACTTT | CASSQDWGPRRTVLYSPLHF
TRBJ1-5 | TRBV6-5 | - | TRBD1 | TGTGCCAGCAGGACCGGGACAGGGCACAATCAGCCCCAGCATTTT | CASRTGTGHNQPQHF
TRBJ2-7 | TRBV20-1 | - | TRBD1 | TGCAGTGCTAGTGGACAGGGAGATTACGAGCAGTACTTC | CSASGQGDYEQYF
TRBJ1-4 | TRBV11-3 | - | - | TGTGCCAGCAGCTCGACCCGGGGGGGTGAAAAACTGTTTTTT | CASSSTRGGEKLFF
TRBJ1-5 | TRBV30 | - | TRBD1 | TGTGCCTGGGCCTCGGGGACAGCCGGCAATCAGCCCCAGCATTTT | CAWASGTAGNQPQHF
TRBJ1-3 | TRBV7-2 | - | - | TGTGCCAGCAGCTTAATGGTGGCAGGGCTTGGAAACACCATATATTTT | CASSLMVAGLGNTIYF
TRBJ1-6 | TRBV27 | - | TRBD1 | TGTGCCAGCAGTTTGATTAGGGGGCCGGGTTCACCCCTCCACTTT | CASSLIRGPGSPLHF
TRBJ2-3 | TRBV28 | - | TRBD2 | TGTGCCAGCAGGACTAGCGGGAGTAGAGCAGATACGCAGTATTTT | CASRTSGSRADTQYF
TRBJ2-2 | TRBV30 | - | - | TGTGCCTGGAGTGGAATGGCGGGATTCTCGACCGGGGAGCTGTTTTTT | CAWSGMAGFSTGELFF
TRBJ1-4 | TRBV19 | - | - | TGTGCCAGTAAGTCGGGACACCCTAATGAAAAACTGTTTTTT | CASKSGHPNEKLFF
TRBJ2-3 | TRBV13 | - | TRBD2 | TGTGCCAGCAGCACTATGGCGGGACTAGCGGGAGGACGGGCGCAGTATTTT | CASSTMAGLAGGRAQYF
TRBJ1-6 | TRBV18 | - | - | TGTGCCAGCTCACCGGCGGGGGAGCCCCTCCACTTT | CASSPAGEPLHF
TRBJ2-7 | TRBV14 | - | TRBD2 | TGTGCCAGCAGCCGAGCGGGAGGTGGGTACGAGCAGTACTTC | CASSRAGGGYEQYF
TRBJ1-2 | TRBV7-3 | - | - | TGTGCCAGCAGCTTATCCCGAGAGAATGGCTACACCTTC | CASSLSRENGYTF
TRBJ2-7 | TRBV5-6 | once | - | TGTGCCAGCAGCTTTTGGGGGGACTACGAGCAGTACTTC | CASSFWGDYEQYF
TRBJ1-2 | TRBV19 | - | TRBD1 | TGTGCCAGTAGTACCGGACAGGGTCCCTACTATGGCTACACCTTC | CASSTGQGPYYGYTF
TRBJ1-1 | TRBV10-3 | - | - | TGTGCCATCAGTGAATCGGCAGGGTCGACCACTGAAGCTTTCTTT | CAISESAGSTTEAFF
TRBJ2-1 | TRBV29-1 | - | TRBD2 | TGCAGCGTCCGGACTAGCGGGGGGGCCTACAATGAGCAGTTCTTC | CSVRTSGGAYNEQFF
TRBJ2-1 | TRBV10-3 | - | TRBD2 | TGTGCCATCAGCACAGCGGGAGGCTACAATGAGCAGTTCTTC | CAISTAGGYNEQFF
TRBJ2-7 | TRBV28 | - | TRBD2 | TGTGCCAGCAGTTTAGATCGGACTAGCTACGAGCAGTACTTC | CASSLDRTSYEQYF
TRBJ1-1 | TRBV12-5 | - | TRBD1 | TGTGCTAGTGCCACAATAGAGTGGACAGGGAGGAACACTGAAGCTTTCTTT | CASATIEWTGRNTEAFF
TRBJ1-1 | TRBV28 | once | - | TGTGCCAGCAGTTCCCCCGCCGGGGTCACTGAAGCTTTCTTT | CASSSPAGVTEAFF
TRBJ2-7 | TRBV4-1 | - | - | TGCGCCAGCAGCCAAGAAGCTAGACTCGAGCAGTACTTC | CASSQEARLEQYF
TRBJ2-3 | TRBV28 | - | - | TGTGCCAGCAGTTCGGCTAGCGCCCTCACAGATACGCAGTATTTT | CASSSASALTDTQYF
TRBJ2-7 | TRBV5-4 | - | TRBD2 | TGTGCCAGCAGCTTTCGGGTAGTAGCGGGGGCCTACGAGCAGTACTTC | CASSFRVVAGAYEQYF
TRBJ2-3 | TRBV10-3 | - | TRBD2 | TGTGCCATCAGTGACCAGCGGGGAGTAGATACGCAGTATTTT | CAISDQRGVDTQYF
TRBJ1-2 | TRBV10-3 | - | - | TGTGCCATCACGGGCAGAGGGAACTATGGCTACACCTTC | CAITGRGNYGYTF
TRBJ1-5 | TRBV9 | once | TRBD1 | TGTGCCAGCAGCAGGGGACAGGGTGGCAATCAGCCCCAGCATTTT | CASSRGQGGNQPQHF
TRBJ2-7 | TRBV2 | - | - | TGTGCCAGCTCCAGGGGCCATACCTACGAGCAGTACTTC | CASSRGHTYEQYF
TRBJ2-7 | TRBV15 | - | - | TGTGCCACCAGCAGATCCGGTGTACCCCCCTACGAGCAGTACTTC | CATSRSGVPPYEQYF
TRBJ1-5 | TRBV5-5 | once | - | TGTGCCAGCAGCGGGGCCCTAAACAATCAGCCCCAGCATTTT | CASSGALNNQPQHF
TRBJ1-2 | TRBV7-9 | - | - | TGTGCCAGCAGCCCTAGGCAAGCTAACTATGGCTACACCTTC | CASSPRQANYGYTF
TRBJ1-4 | TRBV7-2 | - | - | TGTGCCAGCAGCGCGGGGTTTAATGAAAAACTGTTTTTT | CASSAGFNEKLFF
TRBJ2-1 | TRBV19 | - | TRBD1 | TGTGCCAGTAGTGCCGACAGGGACTCCTACAATGAGCAGTTCTTC | CASSADRDSYNEQFF
TRBJ2-1 | TRBV2 | - | TRBD2 | TGTGCCAGCAGTGAAGCCCTAGCGGGAGACTTACGGGATGAGCAGTTCTTC | CASSEALAGDLRDEQFF
TRBJ2-1 | TRBV19 | - | - | TGTGCCAGTAGGTGGGCCTTCGATTCCTACAATGAGCAGTTCTTC | CASRWAFDSYNEQFF